One sample yielded the 23 T cell receptor beta chains listed below, sequenced in a study of T-cell memory formation after mild COVID-19. From the 5' RACE reads, TCRdb called clonotypes with MiXCR, one entry per CDR3 protein. The sample includes around 62,000 distinct CDR3 sequences, 28% of them seen just once. What was sequenced was PBMCs or a T cell subset sorted from them (not recorded which). Receptors were obtained from a young man who had mild COVID-19 (a few samples of this study predate the infection). Cell type and time point are not known.

This clonotype has only a few counts. This chain connects TRBV4-1 to TRBJ2-3; no definite D call. V shed 4 bases and J shed 6 bases, with 11 bases lying between them. The CDR3 covers 13 residues. Germline CDR1 reads MGHRA; CDR2 reads YSYEKL. The CDR3 here is CASSPALWDTQYF. CDR3 nucleotide sequence: TGCGCCAGCAGCCCAGCTTTGTGGGATACGCAGTATTTT.

This clonotype was seen a handful of times. The rearrangement links TRBV15 to TRBJ2-1, with 7 bases lining up with TRBD1. J was trimmed by 6 bases and V by 4 bases; bases with no gene match: 12. This CDR3 has 16 residues. Germline lookup yields CDR1 LNHNV and CDR2 YYDKDF (reference sequence). The DNA of the CDR3 is TGTGCCACCAGCACACCCCGACAGGGCCGGACCAATGAGCAGTTCTTC. Encoded protein: CATSTPRQGRTNEQFF.

A few counts support this clonotype. Mismatch with germline at one junction end may stem from a read error. The rearrangement joins TRBV28 to TRBJ2-5, with D hard to call. The CDR3 is 12 residues long. CDR1 is MDHEN and CDR2 is SYDVKM in the germline V gene. The CDR3 is CASTTNHETQYF. Here the CDR3 DNA reads TGTGCCAGCACGACAAACCACGAGACCCAGTACTTC. The full variable domain, its missing parts supplied by reference TRBV28 and TRBJ2-5, is DVKVTQSSRYLVKRTGEKVFLECVQDMDHENMFWYRQDPGLGLRLIYFSYDVKMKEKGDIPEGYSVSREKKERFSLILESASTNQTSMYLCASTTNHETQYFGPGTRLLVL.

In its sample, this clonotype was seen a few times. V and J are TRBV12-3 or TRBV12-4 and TRBJ1-2; 11 positions agree with TRBD1. With 6 bases clipped from V and 4 bases from J, the junction kept 7 bases outside the gene matches. The CDR3 is made up of 15 amino acids. CDR3 DNA sequence: TGTGCCAGCAGCACGGGACAGGGGGAACGCTATGGCTACACCTTC. Translating it yields CASSTGQGERYGYTF.

The rearrangement uses TRBV7-6 and TRBJ1-5; D possibly corresponds to TRBD1 (5 bases). Trimming cost V 2 bases and J 9 bases, with 17 bases left between them. Germline-derived CDR1 and CDR2 are SGHVS and FNYEAQ. This CDR3 region has 15 residues. CDR3 DNA: TGTGCCAGCAGCTTAAATCAGGGATCTGGCTGGCCCCAGCATTTT. The encoded protein is CASSLNQGSGWPQHF.

This rearrangement joins TRBV10-2 to TRBJ2-1; 9 positions match TRBD2. After removal of 0 bases from V and 8 bases from J, the junction contained 11 bases not matched to a gene. CDR1 and CDR2 from the germline V gene are WSHSY and SAAADI. This CDR3 comprises 17 residues. This chain's CDR3 is CASSESIVRGGEDEQFF. CDR3 in DNA: TGCGCCAGCAGTGAGTCGATAGTTCGCGGGGGGGAGGATGAGCAGTTCTTC.

The count of this clonotype is one. The rearrangement uses TRBV6-2 or TRBV6-3 and TRBJ1-5, with TRBD1 matching 11 bases. The CDR3 has 13 amino acids. Trimming cost V 0 bases and J 16 bases; bases outside gene matches: 5. CDR1 and CDR2 (germline): MNHEY, SVGEGT. The CDR3 sequence: CASSYSGTGGEHF. Written as DNA, the CDR3 is TGTGCCAGCAGTTACTCTGGGACAGGGGGTGAACATTTT.

This clonotype turned up a few times. This chain connects TRBV9 to TRBJ1-5; the D gene is possibly TRBD1 (5 bases). V lost 3 bases to trimming and J lost 0 bases, with 19 bases between them. The germline CDR1 and CDR2 sequences are SGDLS and YYNGEE. The CDR3 consists of 18 residues. The CDR3 sequence is CASSDDTGDPYSNQPQHF. The CDR3 DNA sequence: TGTGCCAGCAGCGATGACACCGGGGACCCCTATAGCAATCAGCCCCAGCATTTT.

This clonotype was observed a few times. The rearrangement joins TRBV5-4 to TRBJ2-7; either TRBD1 or TRBD2 may fit D (5 bases each). This CDR3 is 15 amino acids long. The germline V gene encodes CDR1 SGHNT and CDR2 YYREEE (reference sequence). The ends were cut back, 4 bases at V and 3 bases at J, with 17 bases in the middle. CDR3 nucleotides: TGTGCCAGCAGCACCGGGACGGAGGTAGTCTACGAGCAGTACGTC. It specifies CASSTGTEVVYEQYV.

The CDR3 spells CAISEGDRDYNEQFF. In DNA form, the CDR3 reads TGTGCCATCAGTGAAGGGGACCGCGATTACAATGAGCAGTTCTTC. This chain uses TRBV10-3 with TRBJ2-1; D may be TRBD1 or TRBD2 (5 bases each). The germline V gene encodes CDR1 ENHRY and CDR2 SYGVKD. Deletions cut 3 bases from V and 4 bases from J, with 13 bases between. CDR3 length: 15 residues.

V and J are TRBV7-9 and TRBJ2-2; D unresolved. The CDR3 contains 15 residues. Germline V lookup: CDR1 SEHNR, CDR2 FQNEAQ (reference sequence). The V end was cut by 0 bases, the J end by 4 bases, with 9 bases between. The CDR3 is CASSLAGSVTGELFF. CDR3 nucleotides: TGTGCCAGCAGCTTAGCGGGGTCTGTCACCGGGGAGCTGTTTTTT. Full variable domain (missing parts from reference TRBV7-9 and TRBJ2-2): DTGVSQNPRHKITKRGQNVTFRCDPISEHNRLYWYRQTLGQGPEFLTYFQNEAQLEKSRLLSDRFSAERPKGSFSTLEIQRTEQGDSAMYLCASSLAGSVTGELFFGEGSRLTVL.

This clonotype was picked up a small number of times. This sequence joins TRBV6-5 and TRBJ2-7; the match to TRBD1 covers 10 bases. J lost 5 bases, V lost 8 bases, and 6 bases had no gene match. This CDR3 has 13 amino acids. CDR1 and CDR2 from the germline V gene are MNHEY and SVGAGI. The CDR3, as DNA: TGTGCCAGCGCGGGGACAGGGGACCACGAGCAGTACTTC. This sequence encodes CASAGTGDHEQYF.

The table lists this clonotype with a few counts. V usage is TRBV15 and J usage is TRBJ2-5; TRBD2 is a possible D gene (7 bases). Germline lookup yields CDR1 LNHNV and CDR2 YYDKDF (reference sequence). This CDR3 spans 14 amino acids. The V end lost 3 bases, the J end lost 5 bases, and 13 bases lay between the germline ends. CDR3 nucleotides: TGTGCCACCAGCAGCATACAGGGAGGGGAGACCCAGTACTTC. This translates into CATSSIQGGETQYF.

This clonotype was detected only a few times. The chain uses TRBV7-8 and TRBJ2-7; possible D gene TRBD1, 6 bases. The CDR3 runs to 14 residues. V was clipped by 5 bases and J by 4 bases, with 15 bases between them. The V gene's germline CDR1 is SGHVS and CDR2 FQNEAQ. The CDR3 is CASSLHRAAYEQYV. In nucleotides, the CDR3 is TGTGCCAGCAGCCTCCACAGGGCAGCGTACGAGCAGTACGTC.

The gene calls are TRBV12-3 or TRBV12-4 and TRBJ1-3, with D possibly being TRBD1 (6 bases). V lost 3 bases and J 6 bases, leaving 12 bases between the germline ends. There are 14 residues in the CDR3. As DNA, the CDR3 is TGTGCCAGCAGTTTCTACAGGGATGTAAACACCATATATTTT. Its protein product is CASSFYRDVNTIYF.

This rearrangement joins TRBV7-6 to TRBJ2-1; TRBD2 matches at 11 bases. This CDR3 is built from 19 residues. The ends lost 7 bases at V and 4 bases at J; junction bases unmatched: 18. Germline V gives CDR1 SGHVS, CDR2 FNYEAQ. CDR3 coding DNA: TGTGCCAGCACCCGGCAGGCGTCTAGCGGGGGGAACCTTTACAATGAGCAGTTCTTC. Translated: CASTRQASSGGNLYNEQFF.

This sequence joins TRBV5-5 and TRBJ2-5; D could derive from TRBD1 or TRBD2 (5 bases each). Germline CDR1 reads SGHKS; CDR2 reads YYEKEE (reference sequence). This CDR3 spans 17 amino acids. V was trimmed by 4 bases and J by 0 bases, leaving 19 bases between them. CDR3 in DNA: TGTGCCAGCAGCGCCGCCGGGGCGGCTATGTACCAAGAGACCCAGTACTTC. Residues: CASSAAGAAMYQETQYF.

The CDR3 region is CASRDKNSPLHF. The CDR3 DNA is TGTGCCAGCAGAGATAAAAATTCACCCCTCCACTTT. This chain uses TRBV12-3 or TRBV12-4 with TRBJ1-6; D is unclear. CDR3 length: 12 amino acids. Deletions cut 6 bases from V and 7 bases from J, with 7 bases between.

Ten or more counts support this clonotype. The rearrangement links TRBV19 to TRBJ1-5, with a tentative D call TRBD1 (6 bases). The CDR3 totals 16 residues. V dropped 5 bases and J dropped 3 bases, with 17 bases sitting between them. Germline V CDR1 and CDR2: LNHDA, SQIVND (reference sequence). CDR3 loop: CASSQRGGQINQPQHF. The DNA for the CDR3 is TGTGCCAGTAGTCAAAGGGGTGGACAGATCAATCAGCCCCAGCATTTT. The full variable domain, with the rest looked up from reference TRBV19 and TRBJ1-5, is DGGITQSPKYLFRKEGQNVTLSCEQNLNHDAMYWYRQDPGQGLRLIYYSQIVNDFQKGDIAEGYSVSREKKESFPLTVTSAQKNPTAFYLCASSQRGGQINQPQHFGDGTRLSIL.

A single count supports this clonotype. This chain connects TRBV12-3 or TRBV12-4 to TRBJ1-2; D remains ambiguous. Trimming cost V 4 bases and J 4 bases, with 13 bases left between them. The CDR3 totals 14 residues. This chain's CDR3 is CASSYAGSAYGYTF. CDR3 DNA: TGTGCCAGCAGTTATGCGGGGTCGGCCTATGGCTACACCTTC.

The chain links TRBV12-3 or TRBV12-4 to TRBJ2-7; 7 bases agree with TRBD1. The J segment lost 4 bases and the V segment lost 4 bases, leaving 4 bases of the junction unmatched. The CDR3 totals 13 residues. The CDR3 region is CASSSGTEYEQYF. In DNA, the CDR3 is TGTGCCAGCAGTTCCGGGACAGAGTACGAGCAGTACTTC.

This clonotype has more than one count but fewer than ten. This chain connects TRBV11-2 to TRBJ1-4; D gene ambiguous. This CDR3 comprises 13 residues. Trimming removed 5 bases from V and 5 bases from J, with 9 bases in between. Germline values: CDR1 SGHAT, CDR2 FQNNGV. The DNA for the CDR3 is TGTGCCAGCAGCCCGGACGGGAATGAAAAACTGTTTTTT. Translated, it gives CASSPDGNEKLFF.

The J gene is TRBJ2-7, the V gene TRBV7-9; D uncertain. This CDR3 is 11 amino acids long. Germline V gene lookup returns CDR1 SEHNR and CDR2 FQNEAQ (reference sequence). Deletions cut 0 bases from V and 6 bases from J, with 3 bases between. As DNA, the CDR3 is TGTGCCAGCAGCTTAGCGGGCGAGCAGTACTTC. Its protein product is CASSLAGEQYF.